This T cell receptor (beta chain) was recovered during a study of tumor-infiltrating lymphocytes in primary liver carcinoma. Whole-study context: In every tissue type, samples returned a similar yield of roughly 3.65 to 7.5 million productive TCRbeta reads. Study findings and constraints: Less overlap was seen in tumor-adjacent and tumor-blood pairs than in tumor region pairs.

The ends were cut back, 6 bases at V and 6 bases at J, with 12 bases in the middle. The CDR3 extends over 13 amino acids. Germline CDR1 and CDR2: SQVTM and ANQGSEA. Out of unsorted whole blood came the blood RNA, and germline DNA was extracted as well. These patients lived with chronic HBV infection and had never been treated. The sample holds many counts of this clonotype. Its target is unknown. A primer matching the constant region was used to make TCR beta cDNA from around 460 ng of total RNA. The TCR beta library was amplified through three nested multiplex PCR rounds in a modified ARM-PCR procedure. The first two PCR rounds used TRBV1-TRBV30 forward primers with a C-beta reverse primer, nine to ten cycles each. Using its own MiXCR run on the multiplex PCR reads, TCRdb lists one record per CDR3 protein. This sample yields fewer than 350,000 distinct CDR3 sequences, of which about 65% are seen a single time; about 6.5% belongs to the top ten.

The clonotype comes from a man aged 35 to 55 with primary liver carcinoma and hepatitis B virus infection. The sample was peripheral blood. The J gene is TRBJ1-6, the V gene TRBV29-1; D is ambiguous. The CDR3 spells CSVRSTANSPLHF. The CDR3 DNA is TGCAGCGTCAGAAGCACTGCTAATTCACCCCTCCACTTT.